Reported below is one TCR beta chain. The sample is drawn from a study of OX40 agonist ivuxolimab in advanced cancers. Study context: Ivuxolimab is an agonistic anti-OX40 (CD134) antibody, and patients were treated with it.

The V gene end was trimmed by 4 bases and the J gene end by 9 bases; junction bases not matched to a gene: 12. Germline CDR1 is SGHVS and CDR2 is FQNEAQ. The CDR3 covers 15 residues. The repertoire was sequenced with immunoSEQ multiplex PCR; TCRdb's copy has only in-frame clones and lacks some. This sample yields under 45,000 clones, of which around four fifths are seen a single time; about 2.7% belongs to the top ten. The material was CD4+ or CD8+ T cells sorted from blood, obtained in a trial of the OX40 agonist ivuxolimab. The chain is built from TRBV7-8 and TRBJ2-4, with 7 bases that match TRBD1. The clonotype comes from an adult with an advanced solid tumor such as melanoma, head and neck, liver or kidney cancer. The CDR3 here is CASSSERQGWGIQYF. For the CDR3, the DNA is TGTGCCAGCAGCTCAGAGAGACAGGGATGGGGCATTCAGTACTTC.